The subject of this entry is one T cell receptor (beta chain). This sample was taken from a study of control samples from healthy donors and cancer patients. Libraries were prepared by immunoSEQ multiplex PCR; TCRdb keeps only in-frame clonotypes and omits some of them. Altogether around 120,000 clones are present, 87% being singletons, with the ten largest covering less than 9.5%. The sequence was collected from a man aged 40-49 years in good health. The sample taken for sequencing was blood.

CDR3 in amino acids: CASSWGTGGGNTEAFF. Here the CDR3 DNA reads TGCGCCAGCAGCTGGGGGACAGGGGGCGGGAACACTGAAGCTTTCTTT. The J gene is TRBJ1-1, the V gene TRBV5-1; 12 nucleotides line up with TRBD1. Germline loops: CDR1 SGHRS, CDR2 YFSETQ. This CDR3 is built from 16 residues. With 3 bases clipped from V and 1 base from J, the junction kept 4 bases outside the gene matches.